This T cell receptor beta chain was recovered during a study of shared clonotypes between healthy human individuals. Overall study findings and caveats: Investigators expected sequencing depth to affect clonotype sharing among donors. Across a handful of donors, naive CD4 shared 5% to 6%, naive CD8 3% to 3.5%, memory CD4 over 2%, memory CD8 roughly 0.37%.

Germline-derived CDR1 and CDR2 are SGHTA and FQGNSA. Trimming removed 1 base at V and 6 bases at J, with 4 bases between. This CDR3 is built from 12 residues. Donors were Caucasian adults residing in Nashville, Tennessee, USA. The table came from immunoSEQ multiplex PCR; TCRdb's copy has only in-frame clones and leaves some out. The sample includes 1.4 million to 1.5 million clones, around 97% seen only once; the top ten take 0.95% to 1.5%. Comment on this clone: What it recognizes is unknown. Other DNA sequences in the same sample also yield this CDR3.

V is TRBV7-2 and J is TRBJ1-5; D is uncertain. Material for sequencing was naive CD4+ T cells sorted from blood. As to subset: CD45RA+ positively selected. The receptor comes from a man aged 25 to 40 in good health. The CDR3 sequence is CASSLVSQPQHF. CDR3 nucleotides: TGTGCCAGCAGCTTAGTATCTCAGCCCCAGCATTTT.